The clone carrying this T cell receptor (beta chain) was picked up many times. Its antigen is not known. TCRdb itself ran the 5' RACE reads through MiXCR, one entry per CDR3 protein. The data contain about 310,000 distinct CDR3 sequences, less than 4.5% of them singletons. CDR3 length: 11 residues. The V gene's germline CDR1 is DFQATT and CDR2 SNEGSKA (reference sequence). V was pared by 3 bases and J by 8 bases, with 10 bases between. This entry comes from a study of T cells after yellow fever vaccination. Notes on the study in general: Although most clonotypes did not, a small share appeared in both CD4 and CD8 compartments. Though it reached lower strength, the secondary response hit its peak faster, day 5 versus 15. There was a possibility that FACS-sorted repertoires contained abundant clonotypes contaminating from the bulk population.

The receptor was isolated from a man between 18 and 29 years old who received the YFV17D yellow fever vaccine. The source material was PBMCs, sampled on the day of the yellow fever booster vaccination. The V gene is TRBV20-1, the J gene TRBJ1-2, with D uncertain. The CDR3 spells CSARIQSGYTF. The DNA of the CDR3 is TGCAGTGCTAGGATACAGTCGGGCTACACCTTC.